This TCR beta chain was profiled in a study of blood T cells in healthy people across ages (dated by TCRdb to between 2015 and 2017). Some background on the complete study: Template switching captured roughly one uniquely barcoded TCR beta cDNA molecule per two T cells in model experiments. Using deep sequencing normalized with unique cDNA molecular identifiers, the study measured how TCR beta repertoire diversity changes with age. The donors were split into four age groups: young (average about 16 years), middle-aged (about 40), aged (62) and long-lived (over 80). Two additional independent replicas of 1 million unique cDNA reads from the same blood draw were analyzed for two donors (one aged 18 to 29 and one aged 80 or older). Findings and caveats that apply to the study as a whole: As age increased, observed TCR beta diversity per million T cells dropped in a roughly linear way, and a significant reduction was already evident by age about 40. Bulk unsorted PBMC profiling prevented conclusive comparison of naive and antigen-experienced compartments. Observed TCR beta diversity correlated strongly with the percentage of naive T cells measured by flow cytometry. Because the CMV infection status of the donors was unknown, age-related changes in expanded clonotypes may potentially have been confounded. Total diversity estimates from one million sequenced T cells were considered lower bounds and underestimates. The long-lived group showed more naive CD4+ T cells, fewer expanded clones and increased TCR diversity than the aged group, suggesting age selection.

The donors were a few dozen Caucasian individuals from Russia, aged roughly 6 to 100 years, who were systemically healthy. Around 10 milliliters of peripheral blood were collected from each donor into EDTA-treated Vacutainer tubes. Ficoll-Paque density-gradient centrifugation was used to isolate PBMCs, with at least 6.5 million obtained per sample. Total RNA, at least 6 micrograms per sample, was extracted from PBMCs with Trizol reagent. Naive CD45RAhigh/CD27high T cell percentages were measured by flow cytometry on a PBMC aliquot from every donor. Library preparation used 5' RACE. This sample was sequenced with an Illumina HiSeq 2500. A second PCR of about 7 to 12 cycles was run with a J-beta primer mix and a sample-barcoded 5' primer. Each TCR beta cDNA molecule received a unique molecular identifier from a template-switch 5' adaptor carrying 12 random nucleotides. Each sample yielded at least 3 million CDR3-containing paired-end reads. All of the RNA was converted into first-strand cDNA using the Mint cDNA synthesis kit, with a TRBC-specific oligonucleotide serving as the primer. Following uracil-DNA glycosylase treatment, a first 18-cycle PCR with universal primers M1SS and BC2_uni_R was performed on all cDNA. The paper's data handling went like this. Each sample was normalized by randomly selecting 1 million high-quality reads, each carrying a distinct molecular identifier. Instead of being binned into consensus sequences, reads that shared molecular identifiers were thrown out. MiTCR, run with a Q25 quality threshold and the strictest error-elimination algorithm, handled CDR3 identification, clonotype clustering and error correction. A nonparametric unseen species model with Euler transformation was used to estimate lower-bound total TCR beta diversity. Using fastp trimming at Q25 and MiXCR clonotype assembly, TCRdb reanalyzed the public sequencing data and kept in-frame beta chains. Identical CDR3 protein sequences are pooled into one entry, listed with their most common genes and DNA. The V and J calls come from TCRdb's annotation, not from the publication. In this sample the table shows roughly 1 million distinct CDR3 sequences, less than 25% of which occur a single time. The top ten hold about 0.69% of the sample.

At the junction V is shortened by 3 bases and J by 6 bases; bases outside the gene matches: 4. The germline V gene specifies SNHLY as CDR1 and FYNNEI as CDR2. The CDR3 starts with the cysteine, ends with the phenylalanine, and has 14 residues. Only the CDR3 part of the read is kept: 42 bases, read in frame from the first base. Worth noting for this clonotype: Its antigen specificity is not known. Qualities for individual bases were not recorded, and no much larger clone is one base off.

These sequences were also reported in another study, on T cells of mothers and their children. From that second study: Nine systemically healthy Caucasian individuals, comprising three mothers and their six children, were included as donors. cDNA synthesis used all of the extracted RNA, with roughly 1.5 ug of RNA in each 15 ul reaction. Sample barcodes and 2-4 random nucleotides were added via the M1S primer in the second PCR. Each mother yielded over 9 million TCR beta CDR3 reads and each child roughly 3.1 million reads. TCR recombination output is similarly shaped by thymic selection in related and unrelated pairs, with a minor effect exerted by inherited differences. Normalized repertoire overlap was always slightly but never significantly higher in related than unrelated mother-child pairs. Persistent microchimeric T cell clones were not detected, at a sensitivity of about 100 clones per million clonotypes. Deep NGS was used in the study to compare the TCR beta repertoires of mothers and children and to look for features that separate related mother-child pairs from unrelated individuals. Mothers averaged roughly 40 +/- 4 years of age and children averaged roughly 11 +/- 4 years. Libraries were sequenced on Illumina HiSeq 2000 with 100+100 nt paired-end reads after adapter ligation with NEBNext reagents. To prevent cross-contamination, the mother and child libraries were prepared a month apart and were sequenced in separate runs. For each donor, between about 500,000 and 2,200,000 distinct TCR beta clonotypes were identified. Naive TCR beta clonotypes were estimated from low-frequency clonotypes matched to each donor's FACS-determined naive share, without sorting.

Sequencing was carried out using blood. The source of this sequence is a girl aged 2-10 years in good health. Recombination connected TRBV2 to TRBJ1-4, with TRBD1 identical over 7 junction bases. The CDR3 in this case is CASSDPGTDEKLFF. The DNA reads as follows: TGTGCCAGCAGTGATCCCGGGACAGATGAAAAACTGTTTTTT.